This record concerns one T cell receptor (beta chain) sequence. Its specificity is not known. This sample was taken from a study of cytomegalovirus exposure and HLA in healthy donors. The PCR contained 60 Vbeta and 13 Jbeta primers. In the authors' workflow: An analysis performed later counted roughly 80 million unique TCR beta chains (roughly 11 million of them shared). The protocol was immunoSEQ multiplex PCR, while the TCRdb copy is restricted to in-frame clones and leaves out a portion. V and J calls and clone size are copied from that table; D and trimming were computed from the DNA. The sample includes around 70,000 clones. Findings and caveats of the study: Previous analysis showed most TCR beta V segments were productive about 87% or about 30% of the time. Later analysis identified a missense DCLRE1C variant that was linked to TCR beta V- and J-gene trimming.

Germline CDR1 and CDR2: SGHKS and YYEKEE (reference sequence). CDR3 length: 15 amino acids. Unrecorded immune exposures were likely, despite nominal health at sampling. This receptor was taken from a woman in her thirties or forties in good health and CMV-seropositive. The chain has TRBV5-5 and TRBJ2-5; TRBD1 matches at 8 bases. TRBJ2-7 explains the end of the DNA better; the J call may be wrong. The sequenced material came from PBMCs. The CDR3 bases are TGTGCCAGCAGCTTGAGGGACAGGAACTCCTACGAGCAGTACTTC. Residues: CASSLRDRNSYEQYF.